Below are 15 T cell receptor beta chains sequenced from a single sample in a study of blood T cell repertoires in COVID-19. Data came from immunoSEQ multiplex PCR; TCRdb stores just in-frame clones and leaves some out. This sample carries over 200,000 clones, over 75% of them seen once, and the ten largest clones take roughly 0.8%. The specimen was peripheral blood. These receptors were obtained from a woman under 40 with acute or convalescent COVID-19.

The chain recombines TRBV9 with TRBJ2-2; 9 positions match TRBD2. Looked up from germline, CDR1 is SGDLS and CDR2 is YYNGEE. After removal of 3 bases from V and 8 bases from J, the junction contained 20 bases not matched to a gene. CDR3 length equals 19 residues. CDR3 sequence reads: CASSATLAGARTLQGELFF. In DNA form, the CDR3 reads TGTGCCAGCAGCGCAACCTTAGCGGGAGCGAGGACCCTACAGGGGGAGCTGTTTTTT.

The V call is TRBV29-1, the J call TRBJ2-5, with D possibly matching TRBD1 (5 bases). V was trimmed by 3 bases and J by 5 bases, leaving 7 bases between them. Germline CDR1 reads SQVTM; CDR2 reads ANQGSEA. This CDR3 contains 11 residues. The CDR3 spells CSVEKGETQYF. CDR3 bases: TGCAGCGTTGAGAAGGGGGAGACCCAGTACTTC.

CDR3 region: CASSATHSPGNTIYF. DNA of the CDR3: TGTGCCAGCAGCGCGACCCATAGCCCTGGAAACACCATATATTTT. V and J are TRBV9 and TRBJ1-3; D call uncertain. V lost 3 bases to trimming and J lost 2 bases, with 12 bases between them. This CDR3 region has 15 residues. CDR1 SGDLS and CDR2 YYNGEE come from the germline V gene.

V gene TRBV2 combines with J gene TRBJ2-5, with D maybe TRBD1 (7 bases). Germline CDR1 and CDR2: SNHLY and FYNNEI. The CDR3 runs 13 residues. Trimming took off 6 bases at V and 2 bases at J, with 10 bases between the two ends. CDR3 sequence: CASRGGQQETQYF. The CDR3 nucleotides read TGTGCCAGCAGGGGGGGACAGCAAGAGACCCAGTACTTC.

As regards this clone: Other DNA sequences in this specimen translate into the identical CDR3. The rearrangement joins TRBV9 to TRBJ1-5; the D gene is possibly TRBD1 (5 bases). The germline V gene has CDR1 SGDLS and CDR2 YYNGEE. The CDR3 runs 14 residues. V was pared by 2 bases and J by 1 base, with 7 bases between. The CDR3 DNA is TGTGCCAGCAGCGTGGGGGGAAGCAATCAGCCCCAGCATTTT. This encodes CASSVGGSNQPQHF.

The chain joins TRBV15 to TRBJ2-7, with D perhaps matching TRBD1 (5 bases). This CDR3 is built from 13 residues. V lost 0 bases and J 4 bases, leaving 7 bases between the germline ends. The V gene's germline CDR1 is LNHNV and CDR2 YYDKDF (reference sequence). This CDR3 reads CATSREKGYEQYF. CDR3 DNA sequence: TGTGCCACCAGCAGAGAAAAGGGGTACGAGCAGTACTTC. Looking up the rest from reference TRBV15 and TRBJ2-7 gives the full variable domain: DAMVIQNPRYQVTQFGKPVTLSCSQTLNHNVMYWYQQKSSQAPKLLFHYYDKDFNNEADTPDNFQSRRPNTSFCFLDIRSPGLGDTAMYLCATSREKGYEQYFGPGTRLTVT.

This clone has at least ten counts. This rearrangement joins TRBV6-4 to TRBJ2-3, with D tentatively TRBD2 (6 bases). This CDR3 comprises 14 residues. Germline-derived CDR1 and CDR2 are MRHNA and SNTAGT. The V end lost 4 bases, the J end lost 0 bases, and 8 bases lay between the germline ends. The DNA for the CDR3 is TGTGCCAGCAGTGCCGGGACTAGCACAGATACGCAGTATTTT. This encodes CASSAGTSTDTQYF.

This clone was recorded only once. The chain uses TRBV6-4 and TRBJ2-1, with 7 bases aligning to TRBD2. Germline V gives CDR1 MRHNA, CDR2 SNTAGT. The CDR3 contains 15 residues. Unmatched junction bases numbered 9, after V lost 6 bases and J lost 4 bases. The CDR3 sequence: CASRSTSAQYNEQFF. The CDR3 region has the DNA TGTGCCAGCAGATCTACTAGCGCCCAGTACAATGAGCAGTTCTTC.

The chain has TRBV6-6 and TRBJ1-6; the match to TRBD1 covers 7 bases. With 7 bases clipped from V and 5 bases from J, the junction kept 2 bases outside the gene matches. The length of the CDR3 is 13 residues. Looked up from germline, CDR1 is MNHNY and CDR2 is SVGAGI (reference sequence). DNA of the CDR3: TGTGCCAGCACGGGACAGAATAATTCACCCCTCCACTTT. Translated: CASTGQNNSPLHF.

This chain links TRBV24-1 with TRBJ1-1, with D perhaps TRBD1 (6 bases). Germline values: CDR1 KGHDR, CDR2 SFDVKD. V was pared by 4 bases and J by 1 base, with 12 bases between. This CDR3 is built from 15 residues. The CDR3 DNA follows: TGTGCCACCAGTGACCCCGACAGGCAGAACACTGAAGCTTTCTTT. This codes for CATSDPDRQNTEAFF.

V and J are TRBV10-3 and TRBJ1-1, with D perhaps matching TRBD1 (6 bases). Germline V gene sequence: CDR1 ENHRY, CDR2 SYGVKD. The CDR3 is 15 residues long. Trimming removed 6 bases from V and 2 bases from J, with 16 bases in between. In DNA, the CDR3 is TGTGCCATCAGGCAAGACGGACAGTACAACACTGAAGCTTTCTTT. Protein product: CAIRQDGQYNTEAFF.

V usage is TRBV7-9 and J usage is TRBJ2-7; a weak D match, TRBD1 (5 bases). The germline gives CDR1 SEHNR, CDR2 FQNEAQ (reference sequence). CDR3 length: 15 amino acids. The ends were cut back, 5 bases at V and 1 base at J, with 15 bases in the middle. The CDR3 is CASSLVGQMSYEQYF. CDR3 DNA: TGTGCCAGCAGCCTCGTGGGGCAGATGTCCTACGAGCAGTACTTC.

This rearrangement joins TRBV18 to TRBJ2-3, with D maybe TRBD2 (5 bases). The V gene lost 3 bases and the J gene lost 0 bases, with 13 bases spanning the gap. Germline CDR1 KGHSH, CDR2 LQKENI. This CDR3 has 16 residues. CDR3 bases: TGTGCCAGCTCACCCTGGGGAGACCTCAGCACAGATACGCAGTATTTT. It codes for CASSPWGDLSTDTQYF. Filled out from reference TRBV18 and TRBJ2-3, the complete variable domain reads NAGVMQNPRHLVRRRGQEARLRCSPMKGHSHVYWYRQLPEEGLKFMVYLQKENIIDESGMPKERFSAEFPKEGPSILRIQQVVRGDSAAYFCASSPWGDLSTDTQYFGPGTRLTVL.

V usage is TRBV5-1 and J usage is TRBJ2-6; tentative D call: TRBD1 (6 bases). V lost 1 base and J lost 1, with 9 bases in between. The germline CDR1 and CDR2 sequences are SGHRS and YFSETQ. The CDR3 length is 16 residues. The CDR3, as DNA: TGCGCCAGCAGCTTGTACCAGGGGTCTGGGGCCAACGTCCTGACTTTC. Encoded protein: CASSLYQGSGANVLTF.

This CDR3 is CASREGGGELFF. The DNA of the CDR3 is TGTGCCAGCAGAGAGGGGGGAGGGGAACTGTTTTTT. This chain joins TRBV6-5 and TRBJ1-4; D perhaps matches TRBD1 (6 bases). V gave up 6 bases and J gave up 12 bases, with 14 bases separating them. CDR3 length: 12 amino acids. Germline V gene sequence: CDR1 MNHEY, CDR2 SVGAGI.